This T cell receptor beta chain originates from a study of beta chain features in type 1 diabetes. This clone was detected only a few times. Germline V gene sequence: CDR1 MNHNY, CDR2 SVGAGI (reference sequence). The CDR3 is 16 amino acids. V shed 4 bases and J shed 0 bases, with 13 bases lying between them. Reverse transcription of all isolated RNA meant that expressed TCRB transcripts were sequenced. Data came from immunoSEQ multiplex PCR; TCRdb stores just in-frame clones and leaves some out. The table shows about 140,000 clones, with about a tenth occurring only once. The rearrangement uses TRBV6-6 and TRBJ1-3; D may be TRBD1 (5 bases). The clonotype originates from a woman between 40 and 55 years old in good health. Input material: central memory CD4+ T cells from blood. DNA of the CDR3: TGTGCCAGCAGTTTGATACAGGAGTACTCTGGAAACACCATATATTTT. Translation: CASSLIQEYSGNTIYF.